The TCR beta chain described here comes from a study of patients and donors after allogeneic stem cell transplantation (dated by TCRdb to 2020 to 2022). Library preparation used RT-PCR. Sequenced using a NextSeq 550. TCRdb redid the processing of the public reads, applying fastp at Q25 and MiXCR, and retained in-frame beta chains. Rows are combined by CDR3 protein, so each entry shows the most common genes and DNA. This sample is represented by over 350,000 distinct CDR3 sequences; 16% of them were singletons. Less than 8% of the sample lies in the top ten. This clonotype turned up a few times. There is no known antigen for this receptor. Base-call qualities are not available, and no considerably larger clone is one nucleotide away. The receptor's source is a human donor who was either an allogeneic HSCT recipient or a stem cell or donor lymphocyte infusion donor (not recorded which). It is not recorded whose cells these are; they may come from a transplant donor. The sequenced sample was blood, either unsorted or a sorted T cell fraction (not recorded which).

The CDR3 region: CASSQDGWGSSYNSPLHF. The nucleotides read TGCGCCAGCAGCCAAGATGGGTGGGGTAGCTCCTATAATTCACCCCTCCACTTT. This chain joins TRBV4-3 to TRBJ1-6; no confident D gene assignment can be made. The CDR3 spans 18 residues, from the cysteine through the phenylalanine. Of all the DNA, just the CDR3 is kept, 54 bases in frame from base 1. CDR1 and CDR2, looked up from the germline V gene, are LGHNA and YSLEER. V drops 0 bases and J drops 0 bases, leaving 12 bases in between.